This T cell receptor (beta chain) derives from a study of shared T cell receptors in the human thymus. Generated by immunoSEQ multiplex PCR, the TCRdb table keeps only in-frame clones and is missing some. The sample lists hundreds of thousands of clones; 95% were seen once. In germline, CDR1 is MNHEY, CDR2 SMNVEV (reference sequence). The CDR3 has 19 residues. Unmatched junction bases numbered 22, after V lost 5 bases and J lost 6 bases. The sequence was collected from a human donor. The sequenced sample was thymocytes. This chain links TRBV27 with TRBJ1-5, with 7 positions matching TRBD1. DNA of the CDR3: TGTGCCAGCAGTCCTGGGGACAGCCGTTCGGGGTTTTGGGGTCAGCCCCAGCATTTT. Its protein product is CASSPGDSRSGFWGQPQHF.